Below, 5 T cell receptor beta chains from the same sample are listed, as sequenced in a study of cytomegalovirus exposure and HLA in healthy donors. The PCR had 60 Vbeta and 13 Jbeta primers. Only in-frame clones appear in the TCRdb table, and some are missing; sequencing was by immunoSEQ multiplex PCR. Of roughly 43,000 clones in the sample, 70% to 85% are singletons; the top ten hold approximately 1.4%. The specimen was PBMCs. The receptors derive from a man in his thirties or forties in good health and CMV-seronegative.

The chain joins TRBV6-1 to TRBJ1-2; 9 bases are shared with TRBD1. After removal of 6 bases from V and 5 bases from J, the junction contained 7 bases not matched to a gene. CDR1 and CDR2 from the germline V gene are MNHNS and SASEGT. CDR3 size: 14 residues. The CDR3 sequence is CASRGQGSFYGYTF. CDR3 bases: TGTGCCAGCAGGGGACAGGGAAGCTTTTATGGCTACACCTTC.

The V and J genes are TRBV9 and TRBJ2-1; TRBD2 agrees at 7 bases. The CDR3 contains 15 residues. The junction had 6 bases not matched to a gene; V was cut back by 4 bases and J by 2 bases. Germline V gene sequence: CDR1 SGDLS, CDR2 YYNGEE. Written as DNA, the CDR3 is TGTGCCAGCAGCCTGGGGGGAGGGACCTACAATGAGCAGTTCTTC. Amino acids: CASSLGGGTYNEQFF.

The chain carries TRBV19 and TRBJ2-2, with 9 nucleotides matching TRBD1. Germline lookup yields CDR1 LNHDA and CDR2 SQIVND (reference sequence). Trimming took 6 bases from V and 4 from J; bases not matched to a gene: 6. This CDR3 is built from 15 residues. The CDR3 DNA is TGTGCCAGTAGCCCGGGACAGGGTGGCACCGGGGAGCTGTTTTTT. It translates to CASSPGQGGTGELFF.

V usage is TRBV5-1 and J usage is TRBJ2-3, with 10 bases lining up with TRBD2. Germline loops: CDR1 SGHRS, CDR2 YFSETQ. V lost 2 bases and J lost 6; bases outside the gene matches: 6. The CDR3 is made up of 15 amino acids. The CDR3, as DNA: TGCGCCAGCAGCTTACCTAGCGGGAGAGGTGATACGCAGTATTTT. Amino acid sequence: CASSLPSGRGDTQYF.

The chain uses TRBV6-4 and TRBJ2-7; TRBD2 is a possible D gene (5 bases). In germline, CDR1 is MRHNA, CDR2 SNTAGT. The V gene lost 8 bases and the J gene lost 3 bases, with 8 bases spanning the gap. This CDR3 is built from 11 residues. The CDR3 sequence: CASQLVYEQYF. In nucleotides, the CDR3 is TGTGCCAGCCAACTAGTCTACGAGCAGTACTTC.